One T cell receptor (beta chain) is described in this entry. These data come from a study of blood T cell repertoires in COVID-19. The germline V gene has CDR1 MNHEY and CDR2 SVGEGT. The V segment lost 2 bases and the J segment 1 base; nucleotides outside the gene matches: 5. The CDR3 runs to 15 residues. Sequencing was performed with immunoSEQ multiplex PCR; in TCRdb, only in-frame clones are kept and a portion is missing. This table holds about 15,000 clones, roughly 84% found once. The source material was peripheral blood. The clonotype originates from a human donor in a cohort sampled during active COVID-19. V usage is TRBV6-2 or TRBV6-3 and J usage is TRBJ2-7; 7 bases fit TRBD2. CDR3 bases: TGTGCCAGCAGTTACAAGCGGGGACTATCCTACGAGCAGTACTTC. The encoded protein is CASSYKRGLSYEQYF.